This T cell receptor (beta chain) was recorded in a study of T cells in tuberculosis. Using immunoSEQ multiplex PCR, the repertoire was profiled, and TCRdb retains in-frame clones only, with some absent. The sample yields 25,000 to 35,000 clones, 95% to 96% seen once. Adolescents were screened for latent TB by skin test and IGRA. This TCR was recovered from a donor between 10 and 35 years old with latent tuberculosis or without tuberculosis infection. Sequenced: PBMCs.

DNA of the CDR3: TGTGCCAGCAGTAAGGACAGGGGAACCGGAAACACCATATATTTT. This encodes CASSKDRGTGNTIYF. J is TRBJ1-3 and V is TRBV6-5, with 9 bases matching TRBD1. Losses at the gene ends were 5 bases for V and 4 bases for J; bases not matched to a gene: 6. This CDR3 has 15 residues. Germline lookup yields CDR1 MNHEY and CDR2 SVGAGI.